These T cell receptor beta chains were read from a single sample in a study of beta chain features in type 1 diabetes. Profiling relied on immunoSEQ multiplex PCR, and the TCRdb table lists in-frame clones only, not all of them. Seen here are hundreds of thousands of clones, approximately 28% observed once, and the top ten hold about 0.065%. The sequencing input was naive CD4+ T cells from blood. Receptors originate from a man aged 18 to 35 in good health. CDR3s include the opening cysteine and the closing phenylalanine or tryptophan. A D gene is named only where the DNA matches it firmly. Size is omitted from some rows. Given values are once, few, many or a class for expanded clones.

d_call j_call v_call clone_size cdr3_nt cdr3_aa
. TRBJ2-5 TRBV7-2 few TGTGCCAGCAGCTTAAGTGGTGGGCAACAAGAGACCCAGTACTTC CASSLSGGQQETQYF
. TRBJ1-1 TRBV7-8 few TGTGCCAGCAGCTTAGTGAGAACAACTGAAGCTTTCTTT CASSLVRTTEAFF
. TRBJ2-1 TRBV6-5 . TGTGCCAGCAGTTACACGAGCGTGCGCTCCTACAATGAGCAGTTCTTC CASSYTSVRSYNEQFF
TRBD1 TRBJ2-5 TRBV7-2 . TGTGCCAGCAGCTTATCGCGGACAGGGGGCAGAGAGACCCAGTACTTC CASSLSRTGGRETQYF
. TRBJ2-5 TRBV18 few TGTGCCAGCTCACCTCAGGGGGGCCGAGAGACCCAGTACTTC CASSPQGGRETQYF
. TRBJ2-7 TRBV2 . TGTGCCAGCCGGACCTTCTCCTACGAGCAGTACTTC CASRTFSYEQYF
. TRBJ2-5 TRBV7-2 . TGTGCCAGCAGCTTAGTGATTGAGACCCAGTACTTC CASSLVIETQYF
. TRBJ2-7 TRBV27 few TGTGCCAGCAGTCCAAACTCGGGCTACGAGCAGTACTTC CASSPNSGYEQYF
. TRBJ2-1 TRBV5-6 . TGTGCCAGCAGCCTGACCGCCAATGAGCAGTTCTTC CASSLTANEQFF
. TRBJ2-5 TRBV6-1 once TGTGCCAGCAGTGTGGAGGGGGGAGAGACCCAGTACTTC CASSVEGGETQYF
TRBD1 TRBJ2-5 TRBV7-9 . TGTGCCAGCAGCTTTCCCTCAGGGACAGGCGAGGGGGAGACCCAGTACTTC CASSFPSGTGEGETQYF
. TRBJ1-5 TRBV28 . TGTGCCAGCAGTTTCCCCTACGGACAGAGGAATCAGCCCCAGCATTTT CASSFPYGQRNQPQHF
. TRBJ2-7 TRBV14 . TGTGCCAGCAGCCAAGTCGGGACCTACGAGCAGTACTTC CASSQVGTYEQYF
. TRBJ2-7 TRBV4-3 . TGCGCCAGCAGCCTGGGTCAGGGGGGCTCCTACGAGCAGTACTTC CASSLGQGGSYEQYF
TRBD2 TRBJ2-1 TRBV5-1 . TGCGCCAGCAGCTTGGCCTTAGCGGGAGTACTCAATGAGCAGTTCTTC CASSLALAGVLNEQFF
. TRBJ2-7 TRBV29-1 . TGCAGCGTGGTAGACAGTTACGCTTCCTACGAGCAGTACTTC CSVVDSYASYEQYF
TRBD1 TRBJ1-1 TRBV10-3 few TGTGCCATCAGGCAGGGGGCTGATTCGAGCACTGAAGCTTTCTTT CAIRQGADSSTEAFF
. TRBJ1-5 TRBV30 . TGTGCCTGGAGTCCGGGCAATCAGCCCCAGCATTTT CAWSPGNQPQHF
. TRBJ2-3 TRBV4-3 few TGCGCCAGCAGCCAATTGGAGGGAGCTGGAGATACGCAGTATTTT CASSQLEGAGDTQYF
. TRBJ2-7 TRBV5-4 . TGTGCCAGCAGCCTCAAGGAGACCTACGAGCAGTACTTC CASSLKETYEQYF
. TRBJ1-5 TRBV2 . TGTGCCAGCAGTGGGTATGGCAATCAGCCCCAGCATTTT CASSGYGNQPQHF
. TRBJ2-5 TRBV5-6 . TGTGCCAGCAGCTCCCGGAGGGCCGGGGAGACCCAGTACTTC CASSSRRAGETQYF
. TRBJ1-4 TRBV25-1 once TGTGCCAGCAGGAGGGAGGGCGAAAAACTGTTTTTT CASRREGEKLFF
. TRBJ2-4 TRBV25-1 . TGTGCCAGCAGTGAATATAGGTCGGTAGCCAAAAACATTCAGTACTTC CASSEYRSVAKNIQYF
. TRBJ2-3 TRBV11-1 . TGTGCCAGCAGCTTAGCGGGGACAGATACGCAGTATTTT CASSLAGTDTQYF
TRBD2 TRBJ2-1 TRBV5-1 . TGCGCCAGCAGCTTTCTAGCGGGAGTCAATGAGCAGTTCTTC CASSFLAGVNEQFF
TRBD2 TRBJ2-1 TRBV5-1 few TGCGCCAGCGCGCTGGCGGGGGTCAATGAGCAGTTCTTC CASALAGVNEQFF